A selection of T cell receptor beta chains follows, all from one sample in a study of blood T cell repertoires in COVID-19. Only in-frame clones appear in the TCRdb table, and some are missing; sequencing was by immunoSEQ multiplex PCR. The table records some 54,000 clones, more than 85% of them present only once. The source material was peripheral blood. All receptors come from a man in his sixties with acute or convalescent COVID-19. Both conserved end residues are part of each CDR3. The order of the fields is V gene, J gene, CDR3 protein.

TRBV28	TRBJ2-7	CASSNSGLAGRNEQYF
TRBV6-4	TRBJ2-2	CASSPGTSGTTGELFF
TRBV29-1	TRBJ2-3	CSVGGQGVPTDTQYF
TRBV6-5	TRBJ2-7	CASRRTGSGYEQYF
TRBV7-9	TRBJ2-3	CASSFSRGTSTDTQYF
TRBV28	TRBJ2-3	CASRDTSGGSTDTQYF
TRBV6-2/TRBV6-3	TRBJ2-5	CASSYSEQPRSAGQYF
TRBV2	TRBJ2-1	CATTILDSYNEQFF
TRBV9	TRBJ2-7	CASSKGLAGFGWQYF
TRBV3-1/TRBV3-2	TRBJ1-5	CASSPKEGQPQHF
TRBV6-2/TRBV6-3	TRBJ2-7	CASSSGEGESYEQYF
TRBV4-3	TRBJ2-7	CASSQVAGGLSYEQYF
TRBV28	TRBJ1-1	CASSSTTGEAFF
TRBV9	TRBJ2-1	CASSVDPTDNEQFF
TRBV7-2	TRBJ2-7	CASSLLSGSYEQYF
TRBV9	TRBJ2-1	CASSPSGTGGSGEQFF
TRBV19	TRBJ2-1	CASNRDYNEQFF
TRBV27	TRBJ2-7	CASKRTGGYEQYF
TRBV25-1	TRBJ1-1	CASSGNRVENTEAFF
TRBV7-7	TRBJ2-5	CASSLWGGRQETQYF
TRBV4-3	TRBJ2-1	CASSQDGAGSGNEQFF
TRBV6-5	TRBJ2-7	CASRTGLAVTKQYF
TRBV7-9	TRBJ1-3	CASSLEWWPFSGNTIYF
TRBV4-1	TRBJ2-1	CASSQGAWATGTRGNEQFF
TRBV6-2/TRBV6-3	TRBJ2-2	CASSFLAGPAGELFF
TRBV9	TRBJ1-6	CASSVGQGESPLHF
TRBV6-5	TRBJ1-3	CASRKDSFPGNTIYF
TRBV11-3	TRBJ2-1	CASSQRRAGEREQFF
TRBV6-6	TRBJ1-2	CASSREVPQTGYGYTF